Presented here are 16 T cell receptor beta chains from one specimen sequenced in a study of blood T cell repertoires in COVID-19. Clones were sequenced by immunoSEQ multiplex PCR, and TCRdb holds only the in-frame ones, with some missing. The table includes 150,000 to 200,000 clones, approximately 80% detected once. Sequenced material: peripheral blood. Source of these receptors: a woman at least 80 years old with COVID-19, enrolled during active disease.

This clone was seen a few times. The chain links TRBV12-3 or TRBV12-4 to TRBJ1-1, with 11 bases fitting TRBD1. This CDR3 comprises 13 residues. J lost 6 bases, V lost 5 bases, and 2 bases had no gene match. The CDR3 loop is CASSMGQGAEAFF. The CDR3 nucleotides read TGTGCCAGCAGTATGGGACAGGGGGCTGAAGCTTTCTTT.

The chain joins TRBV28 to TRBJ2-7, with TRBD2 matching 13 bases. The length of the CDR3 is 18 residues. Unmatched junction bases numbered 10, after V lost 3 bases and J lost 2 bases. Germline CDR1 reads MDHEN; CDR2 reads SYDVKM. CDR3 sequence reads: CASSFKRTSGRWAYEQYF. Here the CDR3 DNA reads TGTGCCAGCAGTTTTAAGAGGACTAGCGGGAGATGGGCCTACGAGCAGTACTTC.

The genes are TRBV6-5 and TRBJ1-1, with 7 bases identical to TRBD1. The CDR3 consists of 14 residues. The germline CDR1 and CDR2 sequences are MNHEY and SVGAGI. With 7 bases clipped from V and 7 bases from J, the junction kept 12 bases outside the gene matches. The CDR3: CASNRSDRDGEAFF. Written as DNA, the CDR3 is TGTGCCAGCAATCGGTCAGACAGGGACGGTGAAGCTTTCTTT.

This sequence joins TRBV4-3 and TRBJ1-2, with 8 bases identical to TRBD1. Germline CDR1 reads LGHNA; CDR2 reads YSLEER. This CDR3 is built from 15 residues. The V and J ends lost 3 bases and 3 bases, in that order; junction bases with no gene match: 6. CDR3 in DNA: TGCGCCAGCAGCCAGATGAAGACAGGGGACTATGGCTACACCTTC. Protein: CASSQMKTGDYGYTF.

The chain has TRBV18 and TRBJ2-1; 12 nucleotides match TRBD2. This CDR3 comprises 18 residues. Germline loops: CDR1 KGHSH, CDR2 LQKENI. V shed 4 bases, J shed 4 bases, and the junction held 11 bases outside the gene matches. The CDR3 DNA reads as TGTGCCAGCTCACAGGGGACTAGCGGGTCCTGGAGGTACAATGAGCAGTTCTTC. Translation: CASSQGTSGSWRYNEQFF.

The chain uses TRBV24-1 and TRBJ1-3; weak D call: TRBD1 (6 bases). With 4 bases removed from V and 0 bases from J, the gap between germline ends came to 9 bases. Germline loops: CDR1 KGHDR, CDR2 SFDVKD. The CDR3 covers 15 residues. The CDR3 DNA is TGTGCCACCAGTGAGCGGACAGTCTCTGGAAACACCATATATTTT. Encoded protein: CATSERTVSGNTIYF.

The chain combines TRBV11-3 with TRBJ2-1, with 11 positions matching TRBD2. J lost 4 bases, V lost 1 base, and 3 bases had no gene match. The CDR3 length is 16 residues. Germline values: CDR1 SGHNT, CDR2 YENEEA. CDR3 bases: TGTGCCAGCAGCTTAGGACTAGCGGGGTCTTACAATGAGCAGTTCTTC. Translating gives CASSLGLAGSYNEQFF. Full variable domain (missing parts from reference TRBV11-3 and TRBJ2-1): EAGVVQSPRYKIIEKKQPVAFWCNPISGHNTLYWYLQNLGQGPELLIRYENEEAVDDSQLPKDRFSAERLKGVDSTLKIQPAELGDSAVYLCASSLGLAGSYNEQFFGPGTRLTVL.

This chain joins TRBV6-5 and TRBJ2-5; D ambiguous. Germline V CDR1 and CDR2: MNHEY, SVGAGI. V gave up 5 bases and J gave up 1 base, with 2 bases separating them. The CDR3 consists of 11 residues. For the CDR3, the DNA is TGTGCCAGCAGTCTCCAAGAGACCCAGTACTTC. It is translated as CASSLQETQYF.

This clone was picked up a small number of times. This rearrangement joins TRBV4-1 to TRBJ2-3; TRBD1 matches at 9 bases. The junction had 2 bases not matched to a gene; V was cut back by 2 bases and J by 2 bases. CDR3 length: 15 residues. Germline lookup yields CDR1 MGHRA and CDR2 YSYEKL. The CDR3 region is CASSQRDRVTDTQYF. Here the CDR3 DNA reads TGCGCCAGCAGCCAAAGGGACAGGGTCACAGATACGCAGTATTTT.

This chain connects TRBV28 to TRBJ1-1; tentatively, D is TRBD1 (6 bases). V was clipped by 4 bases and J by 9 bases, with 12 bases between them. Germline assignment: CDR1 MDHEN and CDR2 SYDVKM. The CDR3 totals 12 residues. In nucleotides, the CDR3 is TGTGCCAGCAGTTCATCGGACAGAAAAGCTTTCTTT. Protein sequence: CASSSSDRKAFF.

The V and J genes are TRBV7-9 and TRBJ2-7; maybe TRBD2 (6 bases). This CDR3 comprises 14 residues. CDR1 is SEHNR, CDR2 FQNEAQ, per germline (reference sequence). The ends were cut back, 1 base at V and 3 bases at J, with 10 bases in the middle. CDR3 residues: CASSLGGDFYEQYF. Written as DNA, the CDR3 is TGTGCCAGCAGCTTAGGAGGGGACTTCTACGAGCAGTACTTC.

This chain connects TRBV28 to TRBJ1-6; the D gene is possibly TRBD1 (6 bases). The V end lost 7 bases, the J end lost 6 bases, and 19 bases lay between the germline ends. The CDR3 extends over 16 amino acids. The germline CDR1 and CDR2 sequences are MDHEN and SYDVKM. The CDR3 nucleotides are TGTGCCAGCATTATACGGAGTTGGACAGCTAATTCACCCCTCCACTTT. Protein product: CASIIRSWTANSPLHF.

The rearrangement links TRBV6-5 to TRBJ1-2; D is perhaps TRBD1 (5 bases). Germline CDR1 reads MNHEY; CDR2 reads SVGAGI. This CDR3 spans 15 amino acids. V lost 6 bases and J lost 5, with 19 bases in between. For the CDR3, the DNA is TGTGCCAGCAGGGGCCGGTCCAGGGAGGGGTATGGCTACACCTTC. Residues: CASRGRSREGYGYTF.

This clone was recorded once. The V call is TRBV10-3, the J call TRBJ2-5; 12 bases agree with TRBD2. Germline V gene lookup returns CDR1 ENHRY and CDR2 SYGVKD. V lost 0 bases to trimming and J lost 4 bases; unmatched junction nucleotides: 3. The CDR3 sequence is 16 residues long. CDR3 sequence reads: CAISESGLAGRETQYF. The CDR3 DNA is TGTGCCATCAGTGAGTCTGGACTAGCGGGACGAGAGACCCAGTACTTC.

The rearrangement joins TRBV28 to TRBJ2-5, with D hard to call. The V and J ends lost 6 bases and 3 bases respectively, with 14 bases between them. Germline values: CDR1 MDHEN, CDR2 SYDVKM. There are 14 residues in the CDR3. The CDR3 loop reads CASRPELGEETQYF. CDR3 nucleotides: TGTGCCAGCAGACCTGAACTCGGAGAAGAGACCCAGTACTTC.

The chain has TRBV19 and TRBJ1-1, with D possibly being TRBD1 (6 bases). Germline V lookup: CDR1 LNHDA, CDR2 SQIVND (reference sequence). V was trimmed by 6 bases and J by 0 bases, leaving 11 bases between them. The CDR3 extends over 14 amino acids. CDR3 DNA sequence: TGTGCCAGTAGGGACACAGGGCTGAACACTGAAGCTTTCTTT. It specifies CASRDTGLNTEAFF.